These 27 T cell receptor beta chains were sequenced from one sample in a study of blood T cell repertoires in COVID-19 (dated by TCRdb to the early 2020s). Libraries were prepared through the immunoSEQ multiplex PCR assay. The table was pulled from immuneACCESS by TCRdb, which kept in-frame rearrangements only. Such tables lose some clones; where checked, under half of the loss comes from unresolved V genes, and the rest has no known cause. The sample contains 200,000 to 250,000 clones, around 86% of them found a single time. The ten most abundant clones make up about 8.9% of the sample. The specimen sequenced was PBMCs or T cells enriched from blood (not recorded which). The receptors shown here come from a woman in her 50s with acute COVID-19.

The rearrangement uses TRBV28 and TRBJ2-4; TRBD2 agrees at 11 bases. Germline trimming cut 6 bases from V and 7 bases from J; bases unmatched to any gene: 11. The CDR3 contains 16 residues. The germline gives CDR1 MDHEN, CDR2 SYDVKM. The CDR3 DNA reads as TGTGCCAGCAGCGGAAGACTAGCGGGAAGGTCCAACATTCAGTACTTC. It specifies CASSGRLAGRSNIQYF. Full variable domain (outside the CDR3, taken from reference TRBV28 and TRBJ2-4): DVKVTQSSRYLVKRTGEKVFLECVQDMDHENMFWYRQDPGLGLRLIYFSYDVKMKEKGDIPEGYSVSREKKERFSLILESASTNQTSMYLCASSGRLAGRSNIQYFGAGTRLSVL.

This clone was seen more than once but under ten times. The chain couples TRBV4-2 to TRBJ2-5; 9 bases line up with TRBD1. This CDR3 spans 16 amino acids. The V gene's germline CDR1 is LGHNA and CDR2 YNFKEQ. The V gene end was trimmed by 2 bases and the J gene end by 1 base; junction bases not matched to a gene: 5. CDR3: CASSQQVTGGQETQYF. Here the CDR3 DNA reads TGTGCCAGCAGCCAACAGGTGACAGGGGGCCAAGAGACCCAGTACTTC.

CDR3 sequence (DNA): TGTGCCAGTAGTCACCTCCGGACAGGGGGGGACCACGACACTGAAGCTTTCTTT. This sequence encodes CASSHLRTGGDHDTEAFF. V usage is TRBV19 and J usage is TRBJ1-1; TRBD1 agrees at 10 bases. The germline gives CDR1 LNHDA, CDR2 SQIVND (reference sequence). V lost 5 bases, J lost 3 bases, and 15 bases stayed unmatched. The CDR3 runs 18 residues.

The chain links TRBV7-9 to TRBJ1-1; weak D call: TRBD1 (5 bases). CDR1 and CDR2 (germline): SEHNR, FQNEAQ (reference sequence). V was shortened by 11 bases and J by 0 bases, with 10 bases between the two germline ends. The CDR3 loop spans 12 amino acids. CDR3 nucleotides: TGTGCCGTTGGGGCATTGAACACTGAAGCTTTCTTT. It specifies CAVGALNTEAFF.

This clone came up a few times. This chain uses TRBV28 with TRBJ2-7; possibly TRBD1 for D (5 bases). V was trimmed by 5 bases and J by 2 bases, leaving 16 bases between them. This CDR3 is built from 15 residues. Germline V gives CDR1 MDHEN, CDR2 SYDVKM. As DNA, the CDR3 is TGTGCCAGCAGTATATCTAACAGGCCCCCCTACGAGCAGTACTTC. Amino acid sequence: CASSISNRPPYEQYF.

Worth noting for this clone: Different DNA sequences within this sample yield the same CDR3. This chain links TRBV28 with TRBJ2-7; tentative D call: TRBD2 (6 bases). Germline CDR1 MDHEN, CDR2 SYDVKM. Trimming took 6 bases from V and 2 from J, leaving 14 bases between them. This CDR3 region has 14 residues. The CDR3 loop is CASSLGGPPYEQYF. For the CDR3, the DNA is TGTGCCAGCAGCCTCGGGGGACCCCCCTACGAGCAGTACTTC.

The chain recombines TRBV7-2 with TRBJ1-1; possible D gene TRBD1, 5 bases. The germline V gene encodes CDR1 SGHTA and CDR2 FQGNSA. Trimming took off 5 bases at V and 5 bases at J, with 6 bases between the two ends. This CDR3 has 11 amino acids. As DNA, the CDR3 is TGTGCCAGCAGCCCAGGGACTGAAGCTTTCTTT. Translation: CASSPGTEAFF.

This rearrangement joins TRBV10-1 to TRBJ2-1, with D tentatively TRBD2 (5 bases). Trimming cost V 1 base and J 0 bases, with 10 bases left between them. CDR3 length equals 16 residues. In germline, CDR1 is WNHNN, CDR2 SYGVQD (reference sequence). This chain's CDR3 is CASSEFIRGSYNEQFF. The DNA of the CDR3 is TGCGCCAGCAGTGAGTTCATCCGGGGCTCCTACAATGAGCAGTTCTTC.

This clone turned up a few times. This chain joins TRBV7-2 and TRBJ1-1, with D possibly matching TRBD1 (6 bases). The CDR3 sequence is 14 residues long. Trimming took off 5 bases at V and 1 base at J, with 11 bases between the two ends. The V gene's germline CDR1 is SGHTA and CDR2 FQGNSA. The CDR3 DNA sequence: TGTGCCAGCAGCCCAGGGGCGGCGAACACTGAAGCTTTCTTT. This sequence encodes CASSPGAANTEAFF.

This chain links TRBV19 with TRBJ1-6; TRBD1 agrees at 9 bases. Germline V gene data show CDR1 as LNHDA and CDR2 as SQIVND (reference sequence). The V and J ends lost 8 bases and 13 bases, in that order; junction bases with no gene match: 12. This CDR3 is built from 14 residues. The CDR3 bases are TGTGCCAGTGGAAACAGGGGGCACGCTGGGCCCCTCCACTTT. This translates into CASGNRGHAGPLHF.

This clone has only one observation. V and J are TRBV4-2 and TRBJ2-7, with D possibly being TRBD1 (6 bases). The V end lost 2 bases, the J end lost 6 bases, and 17 bases lay between the germline ends. The CDR3 consists of 15 residues. Germline loops: CDR1 LGHNA, CDR2 YNFKEQ. This CDR3 reads CASSQLGTPGSEQYF. CDR3 sequence (DNA): TGTGCCAGCAGCCAACTCGGGACACCTGGCTCCGAGCAGTACTTC.

The chain links TRBV7-7 to TRBJ2-1, with 7 positions matching TRBD2. Germline V gene data show CDR1 as SSHAT and CDR2 as FNYEAQ (reference sequence). The length of the CDR3 is 16 residues. V lost 1 base and J lost 8; bases outside the gene matches: 11. The CDR3, as DNA: TGTGCCAGCAGCTTAGGCCCCCCCTGGGAGGGCCATGAGCAGTTCTTC. It translates to CASSLGPPWEGHEQFF.

The chain employs TRBV2 and TRBJ2-7, with no clear D. Trimming took off 6 bases at V and 1 base at J, with 7 bases between the two ends. The CDR3 has 12 amino acids. Per germline, CDR1 SNHLY and CDR2 FYNNEI. The CDR3 nucleotides read TGTGCCAGCAGGACAAGGTCCTACGAGCAGTACTTC. This sequence encodes CASRTRSYEQYF.

The chain combines TRBV2 with TRBJ2-5, with TRBD2 matching 7 bases. V dropped 1 base and J dropped 7; count of bases not matched to a gene: 12. The length of the CDR3 is 16 residues. Per the germline V gene, CDR1 is SNHLY and CDR2 is FYNNEI. CDR3 loop: CASSEESRLAGGTQYF. DNA of the CDR3: TGTGCCAGCAGTGAAGAGTCGCGACTAGCTGGCGGGACCCAGTACTTC.

This clone was seen once. V gene TRBV6-5 combines with J gene TRBJ2-5; no clear D. The CDR3 spans 14 residues. Trimming cost V 4 bases and J 5 bases, with 14 bases left between them. CDR1 and CDR2 from the germline V gene are MNHEY and SVGAGI. In nucleotides, the CDR3 is TGTGCCAGCAGTTCTCTCTCTCCCCTTGAGACCCAGTACTTC. This codes for CASSSLSPLETQYF.

The J gene is TRBJ1-2, the V gene TRBV6-2 or TRBV6-3; the match to TRBD1 covers 8 bases. V lost 6 bases and J lost 6; bases outside the gene matches: 12. The CDR3 is 15 amino acids. Germline CDR1 MNHEY, CDR2 SVGEGT. The CDR3 sequence is CASSRRGQGGNGYTF. The CDR3 nucleotides read TGTGCCAGCAGCCGCCGCGGACAGGGCGGTAATGGCTACACCTTC.

The chain's CDR3 is CASSGTGGDYEQYF. The CDR3 coding sequence is TGTGCCAGTAGCGGGACAGGGGGAGACTACGAGCAGTACTTC. This sequence joins TRBV19 and TRBJ2-7; 11 nucleotides match TRBD1. Germline lookup yields CDR1 LNHDA and CDR2 SQIVND (reference sequence). Losses at the gene ends were 6 bases for V and 3 bases for J; bases not matched to a gene: 4. CDR3 size: 14 residues.

V usage is TRBV9 and J usage is TRBJ1-1, with D uncertain. This CDR3 spans 16 amino acids. The V end was cut by 3 bases, the J end by 7 bases, with 22 bases between. Per germline, CDR1 SGDLS and CDR2 YYNGEE. CDR3 in amino acids: CASSERRVVGLGEAFF. The DNA of the CDR3 is TGTGCCAGCAGCGAGAGGCGGGTCGTGGGGTTGGGTGAAGCTTTCTTT.

The chain has TRBV7-6 and TRBJ1-3; 7 nucleotides line up with TRBD1. Germline V lookup: CDR1 SGHVS, CDR2 FNYEAQ. CDR3 size: 16 residues. Losses at the gene ends were 5 bases for V and 2 bases for J; bases not matched to a gene: 9. The CDR3 here is CASSLRQGSPGNTIYF. CDR3 nucleotides: TGTGCCAGCAGCCTCCGACAGGGATCCCCTGGAAACACCATATATTTT.

This chain connects TRBV5-6 to TRBJ2-3; TRBD2 is a possible D gene (6 bases). Trimming took off 5 bases at V and 0 bases at J, with 13 bases between the two ends. The CDR3 covers 15 residues. Germline lookup yields CDR1 SGHDT and CDR2 YYEEEE. As DNA, the CDR3 is TGTGCCAGCAGACCTACCGGGACTAGCACAGATACGCAGTATTTT. Encoded protein: CASRPTGTSTDTQYF.

The CDR3 here is CASSFGVRADTQYF. The CDR3 nucleotides are TGTGCCAGCAGCTTCGGGGTTCGGGCAGATACGCAGTATTTT. This chain uses TRBV7-9 with TRBJ2-3, with TRBD2 as a possible D gene (5 bases). The CDR3 covers 14 residues. Trimming took 3 bases from V and 4 from J, leaving 11 bases between them. Germline values: CDR1 SEHNR, CDR2 FQNEAQ (reference sequence).

V and J are TRBV30 and TRBJ1-4; 10 nucleotides line up with TRBD1. The CDR3 is 12 amino acids. Germline trimming cut 7 bases from V and 6 bases from J; bases unmatched to any gene: 2. Looked up from germline, CDR1 is GTSNPN and CDR2 is SVGIG (reference sequence). The CDR3 protein is CAFGQGDEKLFF. In DNA, the CDR3 is TGTGCCTTTGGACAGGGGGATGAAAAACTGTTTTTT.

J is TRBJ1-3 and V is TRBV6-5; D remains ambiguous. Trimming took off 4 bases at V and 0 bases at J, with 4 bases between the two ends. Germline assignment: CDR1 MNHEY and CDR2 SVGAGI. The CDR3 runs to 13 residues. DNA for the CDR3: TGTGCCAGCAGTTCCCTCTCTGGAAACACCATATATTTT. It yields the protein CASSSLSGNTIYF.

This clone was counted a few times. The rearrangement links TRBV5-5 to TRBJ1-6; D gene ambiguous. V shed 4 bases and J shed 7 bases, with 12 bases lying between them. CDR1 is SGHKS and CDR2 is YYEKEE in the germline V gene (reference sequence). This CDR3 spans 14 amino acids. This CDR3 is CASSTIDFNSPLHF. CDR3 DNA: TGTGCCAGCAGCACGATAGACTTCAATTCACCCCTCCACTTT.

This chain links TRBV3-1 (or the pseudogene TRBV3-2) with TRBJ2-1; maybe TRBD1 (9 bases). CDR1 is LGHDT, CDR2 YNNKEL, per germline (reference sequence). The V gene lost 3 bases and the J gene lost 6 bases, with 21 bases spanning the gap. The CDR3 has 17 residues. The CDR3 bases are TGTGCCAGCAGCCAGCAACCGGGACAGGGACTAGTCAATGAGCAGTTCTTC. It translates to CASSQQPGQGLVNEQFF.

The chain is built from TRBV5-1 and TRBJ2-2; tentatively, D is TRBD1 (5 bases). V was trimmed by 0 bases and J by 2 bases, leaving 8 bases between them. Germline V CDR1 and CDR2: SGHRS, YFSETQ. The CDR3 sequence is 15 residues long. The CDR3 is CASSLERGNTGELFF. The CDR3 region has the DNA TGCGCCAGCAGCTTGGAAAGGGGAAACACCGGGGAGCTGTTTTTT.

The rearrangement joins TRBV19 to TRBJ1-1, with 7 nucleotides matching TRBD1. This CDR3 is 12 amino acids long. CDR1 is LNHDA, CDR2 SQIVND, per germline (reference sequence). With V trimmed by 11 bases and J by 7 bases, 10 bases remained unmatched. DNA for the CDR3: TGTGCCGGCGACAGGGCCAAGGGTGAAGCTTTCTTT. Its translation: CAGDRAKGEAFF. Drawing the rest from reference TRBV19 and TRBJ1-1, the complete variable domain is DGGITQSPKYLFRKEGQNVTLSCEQNLNHDAMYWYRQDPGQGLRLIYYSQIVNDFQKGDIAEGYSVSREKKESFPLTVTSAQKNPTAFYLCAGDRAKGEAFFGQGTRLTVV.